The rows below give T cell receptor beta chains drawn from one sample of a study of blood T cell repertoires in COVID-19. Assay: immunoSEQ multiplex PCR; the TCRdb copy retains only in-frame clones and omits some. The sample holds around 250,000 clones, about nine tenths seen once. The sequencing input was PBMCs or T cells enriched from blood (not recorded which). The origin of the receptors is a human donor in a cohort exposed to, infected with or recovered from COVID-19 (not recorded which). The donor label of this sample is uncertain. The CDR3 runs from the conserved cysteine through the conserved F or W.

CASSSGTQNSPLHF,TRBV3-1/TRBV3-2,TRBJ1-6
CASSQGRGRSGNTIYF,TRBV4-2,TRBJ1-3
CACQAGPPMGEQYF,TRBV30,TRBJ2-7
CASSQGRIVETQYF,TRBV7-8,TRBJ2-5
CASSPVKGGSNQPQHF,TRBV18,TRBJ1-5
CASSLLATYEQYF,TRBV11-2,TRBJ2-7
CASSLSRGSYNEQFF,TRBV7-3,TRBJ2-1
CASSQVRQKPYNEQFF,TRBV14,TRBJ2-1
CASSYSAGGYGYTF,TRBV6-2/TRBV6-3,TRBJ1-2
CASGGQGNEKLFF,TRBV6-5,TRBJ1-4
CASSLEGGQQLYGYTF,TRBV5-5,TRBJ1-2
CASSEGGGEAFF,TRBV12-3/TRBV12-4,TRBJ1-1
CASSPGRRTGALTDTQYF,TRBV18,TRBJ2-3
CASSPVSGLGEQFF,TRBV9,TRBJ2-1
CASSLERGQETQYF,TRBV5-1,TRBJ2-5
CASSSPSGTGVPEQYF,TRBV5-6,TRBJ2-7
CAWSNNFNEQFF,TRBV30,TRBJ2-1
CASSNGVSGNTIYF,TRBV4-1,TRBJ1-3
CAWSVGAGTGEKLFF,TRBV30,TRBJ1-4
CASSSDSLSYEQYF,TRBV19,TRBJ2-7
CASSLPETETQYF,TRBV5-1,TRBJ2-5
CASSIQEGRNSPLHF,TRBV19,TRBJ1-6